This is a list of T cell receptor beta chains from one sample in a study of response to subunit inactivated influenza vaccine. TCRdb itself ran the RT-PCR reads through MiXCR, one entry per CDR3 protein. The sample has 650,000 to 800,000 distinct CDR3 sequences; over 11% are singletons. Material: PBMCs from blood, obtained around 14 days before vaccination. These receptors were obtained from a man aged 50 to 59 who received an inactivated influenza vaccine. CDR3s include the opening cysteine and the closing phenylalanine or tryptophan. Fields, in order: D gene, J gene, V gene, clone size, CDR3 protein, CDR3 DNA. The D gene is left open where the match is weak. Clone size is given for some rows only: seen once, a few or many times, or a class if the clone is expanded.

d_gene: TRBD1; j_gene: TRBJ2-1; v_gene: TRBV5-1; abundance: few; CDR3aa: CASSAGTGNHNEQFF; CDR3nt: TGCGCCAGCAGCGCCGGGACAGGGAACCACAATGAGCAGTTCTTC
d_gene: TRBD2; j_gene: TRBJ2-7; v_gene: TRBV6-5; abundance: few; CDR3aa: CASSYPTSGDPLVWEQYF; CDR3nt: TGTGCCAGCAGTTACCCGACTAGCGGGGATCCTTTGGTCTGGGAGCAGTACTTC
d_gene: .; j_gene: TRBJ2-5; v_gene: TRBV5-1; abundance: few; CDR3aa: CASSGHSGGAQYF; CDR3nt: TGCGCCAGCAGTGGTCACTCAGGCGGGGCCCAGTACTTC
d_gene: .; j_gene: TRBJ1-1; v_gene: TRBV12-3/TRBV12-4; abundance: few; CDR3aa: CASSPKGVITEAFF; CDR3nt: TGTGCCAGCAGCCCCAAGGGGGTGATCACTGAAGCTTTCTTT
d_gene: .; j_gene: TRBJ2-7; v_gene: TRBV11-2; abundance: few; CDR3aa: CASSLAHKSYEQYF; CDR3nt: TGTGCCAGCAGCTTAGCGCACAAGAGCTACGAGCAGTACTTC
d_gene: .; j_gene: TRBJ2-3; v_gene: TRBV20-1; abundance: .; CDR3aa: CSARRPTDTQYF; CDR3nt: TGCAGTGCGAGAAGGCCCACAGATACGCAGTATTTT
d_gene: .; j_gene: TRBJ2-3; v_gene: TRBV5-1; abundance: few; CDR3aa: CASSKGGATDTQYF; CDR3nt: TGCGCCAGCAGCAAAGGGGGGGCGACAGATACGCAGTATTTT
d_gene: .; j_gene: TRBJ2-1; v_gene: TRBV14; abundance: many; CDR3aa: CASSQVGGEKLGSYNEQFF; CDR3nt: TGTGCCAGCAGCCAAGTCGGAGGGGAAAAGCTGGGCTCCTACAATGAGCAGTTCTTC
d_gene: .; j_gene: TRBJ2-3; v_gene: TRBV19; abundance: .; CDR3aa: CASRDGGRPDTQYF; CDR3nt: TGTGCCAGTAGGGATGGGGGCAGGCCAGATACGCAGTATTTT
d_gene: .; j_gene: TRBJ2-5; v_gene: TRBV6-2/TRBV6-3; abundance: few; CDR3aa: CASSLNRAETQYF; CDR3nt: TGTGCCAGCAGTTTAAACAGGGCAGAGACCCAGTACTTC
d_gene: TRBD2; j_gene: TRBJ2-3; v_gene: TRBV7-1; abundance: .; CDR3aa: CASSSTSGGGPFPRLSTDTQYF; CDR3nt: TGTGCCAGCAGCTCCACTAGCGGGGGTGGTCCCTTCCCTCGTTTGAGCACAGATACGCAGTATTTT
d_gene: TRBD2; j_gene: TRBJ2-1; v_gene: TRBV11-2; abundance: .; CDR3aa: CASSLGLAGIASYNEQFF; CDR3nt: TGTGCCAGCAGCTTAGGACTAGCGGGTATAGCCTCCTACAATGAGCAGTTCTTC
d_gene: TRBD1; j_gene: TRBJ2-3; v_gene: TRBV20-1; abundance: many; CDR3aa: CSGFTGAPGTQYF; CDR3nt: TGCAGTGGATTTACAGGGGCGCCCGGTACGCAGTATTTT
d_gene: .; j_gene: TRBJ2-1; v_gene: TRBV2; abundance: .; CDR3aa: CASSPTALTYNEQFF; CDR3nt: TGTGCCAGCAGTCCCACAGCGCTTACCTACAATGAGCAGTTCTTC
d_gene: TRBD1; j_gene: TRBJ2-7; v_gene: TRBV28; abundance: few; CDR3aa: CASSWDRTGSYEQYF; CDR3nt: TGTGCCAGCAGTTGGGACCGGACAGGGAGCTACGAGCAGTACTTC
d_gene: TRBD2; j_gene: TRBJ2-2; v_gene: TRBV3-1; abundance: few; CDR3aa: CASSRQAGPRTGELFF; CDR3nt: TGTGCCAGCAGCCGTCAAGCGGGGCCTCGCACCGGGGAGCTGTTTTTT
d_gene: .; j_gene: TRBJ1-1; v_gene: TRBV7-9; abundance: few; CDR3aa: CASSFVVQAFF; CDR3nt: TGTGCCAGCAGCTTCGTAGTTCAAGCTTTCTTT
d_gene: TRBD1; j_gene: TRBJ1-3; v_gene: TRBV7-9; abundance: few; CDR3aa: CATGRDSSGNTIYF; CDR3nt: TGTGCCACGGGGCGGGACAGCTCTGGAAACACCATATATTTT
d_gene: .; j_gene: TRBJ2-2; v_gene: TRBV10-3; abundance: .; CDR3aa: CATDSGGGTGELFF; CDR3nt: TGTGCCACCGACAGCGGAGGGGGTACCGGGGAGCTGTTTTTT
d_gene: .; j_gene: TRBJ2-7; v_gene: TRBV5-1; abundance: once; CDR3aa: CASSLFQHTQEQYF; CDR3nt: TGCGCCAGCAGCTTGTTCCAGCATACCCAGGAGCAGTACTTC
d_gene: .; j_gene: TRBJ2-7; v_gene: TRBV29-1; abundance: few; CDR3aa: CSVKAGTRSYEQYF; CDR3nt: TGCAGCGTTAAAGCAGGGACCAGGTCCTACGAGCAGTACTTC
d_gene: .; j_gene: TRBJ2-7; v_gene: TRBV7-2; abundance: .; CDR3aa: CASSLTHGSVGSYEQYF; CDR3nt: TGTGCCAGCAGCTTAACCCACGGGTCCGTTGGGTCCTACGAGCAGTACTTC
d_gene: .; j_gene: TRBJ2-2; v_gene: TRBV7-6; abundance: few; CDR3aa: CASSFGHRQNTGELFF; CDR3nt: TGTGCCAGCAGCTTTGGACACCGACAGAACACCGGGGAGCTGTTTTTT
d_gene: .; j_gene: TRBJ2-4; v_gene: TRBV12-3/TRBV12-4; abundance: few; CDR3aa: CASSLGAPAVFENIQYF; CDR3nt: TGTGCCAGCAGTTTAGGGGCCCCCGCTGTCTTCGAAAACATTCAGTACTTC
d_gene: .; j_gene: TRBJ2-1; v_gene: TRBV15; abundance: few; CDR3aa: CATSMGRTYNEQFF; CDR3nt: TGTGCCACCAGCATGGGACGGACCTACAATGAGCAGTTCTTC
d_gene: .; j_gene: TRBJ2-2; v_gene: TRBV12-3/TRBV12-4; abundance: .; CDR3aa: CASSFTIRDTGELFF; CDR3nt: TGTGCCAGCAGTTTTACCATTAGGGACACCGGGGAGCTGTTTTTT
d_gene: .; j_gene: TRBJ2-3; v_gene: TRBV5-1; abundance: few; CDR3aa: CASTTGRQLTDTQYF; CDR3nt: TGCGCCAGCACAACTGGTCGACAGCTCACAGATACGCAGTATTTT
d_gene: .; j_gene: TRBJ2-7; v_gene: TRBV6-1; abundance: few; CDR3aa: CASSELRVYEQYF; CDR3nt: TGTGCCAGCAGTGAACTCAGGGTCTACGAGCAGTACTTC
d_gene: .; j_gene: TRBJ2-5; v_gene: TRBV12-3/TRBV12-4; abundance: once; CDR3aa: CASSRDSETQYF; CDR3nt: TGTGCCAGCAGCAGGGACTCGGAGACCCAGTACTTC
d_gene: TRBD2; j_gene: TRBJ2-2; v_gene: TRBV10-3; abundance: many; CDR3aa: CAISGGLAMNTGELFF; CDR3nt: TGTGCCATCAGTGGGGGACTAGCCATGAACACCGGGGAGCTGTTTTTT
d_gene: .; j_gene: TRBJ1-4; v_gene: TRBV12-3/TRBV12-4; abundance: .; CDR3aa: CASSLSSNEKLFF; CDR3nt: TGTGCCAGCAGTTTATCCAGTAATGAAAAACTGTTTTTT
d_gene: .; j_gene: TRBJ2-7; v_gene: TRBV20-1; abundance: few; CDR3aa: CSARPPQGNLGLYEQYF; CDR3nt: TGCAGTGCTAGACCCCCTCAGGGAAACTTGGGACTCTACGAGCAGTACTTC
d_gene: .; j_gene: TRBJ2-7; v_gene: TRBV6-2/TRBV6-3; abundance: few; CDR3aa: CASSYSGHSYEQYF; CDR3nt: TGTGCCAGCAGTTACTCCGGACATAGCTACGAGCAGTACTTC
d_gene: .; j_gene: TRBJ2-2; v_gene: TRBV19; abundance: .; CDR3aa: CASSAPPTGELFF; CDR3nt: TGTGCCAGTAGTGCTCCGCCTACCGGGGAGCTGTTTTTT
d_gene: .; j_gene: TRBJ1-2; v_gene: TRBV5-1; abundance: .; CDR3aa: CASSTGKTNYGYTF; CDR3nt: TGCGCCAGCAGCACAGGAAAGACTAACTATGGCTACACCTTC
d_gene: .; j_gene: TRBJ2-7; v_gene: TRBV7-8; abundance: .; CDR3aa: CASSQIQGSSYEQYF; CDR3nt: TGTGCCAGCAGCCAAATTCAGGGGAGCTCCTACGAGCAGTACTTC
d_gene: .; j_gene: TRBJ2-7; v_gene: TRBV5-1; abundance: many; CDR3aa: CASAINLGSYEQYF; CDR3nt: TGCGCCAGCGCAATAAATCTGGGCAGCTACGAGCAGTACTTC
d_gene: TRBD1; j_gene: TRBJ1-6; v_gene: TRBV10-1; abundance: few; CDR3aa: CASKRDRDSPLHF; CDR3nt: TGCGCCAGCAAAAGGGACAGGGATTCACCCCTCCACTTT
d_gene: .; j_gene: TRBJ1-1; v_gene: TRBV20-1; abundance: .; CDR3aa: CSAPPVVGMNTEAFF; CDR3nt: TGCAGTGCACCCCCGGTCGTAGGGATGAACACTGAAGCTTTCTTT
d_gene: .; j_gene: TRBJ2-3; v_gene: TRBV7-2; abundance: few; CDR3aa: CASGSVGVSTDTQYF; CDR3nt: TGTGCCAGCGGATCAGTGGGGGTATCGACAGATACGCAGTATTTT
d_gene: .; j_gene: TRBJ1-2; v_gene: TRBV28; abundance: few; CDR3aa: CASSLSYPGDYGYTF; CDR3nt: TGTGCCAGCAGTTTATCCTACCCGGGTGACTATGGCTACACCTTC
d_gene: .; j_gene: TRBJ1-4; v_gene: TRBV5-1; abundance: many; CDR3aa: CASSSDGRGNEKLFF; CDR3nt: TGCGCCAGCAGTTCGGACGGCCGCGGTAATGAAAAACTGTTTTTT
d_gene: .; j_gene: TRBJ2-2; v_gene: TRBV4-2; abundance: few; CDR3aa: CASSRQWGDPNTGELFF; CDR3nt: TGTGCCAGCAGCCGTCAATGGGGTGACCCGAACACCGGGGAGCTGTTTTTT
d_gene: .; j_gene: TRBJ2-7; v_gene: TRBV11-2; abundance: few; CDR3aa: CASSFRRAYEQYF; CDR3nt: TGTGCCAGCAGCTTCAGGAGGGCCTACGAGCAGTACTTC
d_gene: TRBD2; j_gene: TRBJ2-2; v_gene: TRBV6-2/TRBV6-3; abundance: few; CDR3aa: CASSPTSGGLNTGELFF; CDR3nt: TGTGCCAGCAGTCCTACTAGCGGGGGATTGAACACCGGGGAGCTGTTTTTT
d_gene: .; j_gene: TRBJ1-2; v_gene: TRBV6-4; abundance: .; CDR3aa: CASSETGYANYGYTF; CDR3nt: TGTGCCAGCAGTGAAACAGGGTACGCTAACTATGGCTACACCTTC
d_gene: .; j_gene: TRBJ1-5; v_gene: TRBV20-1; abundance: .; CDR3aa: CSARSGSPVNQPQHF; CDR3nt: TGCAGTGCTAGAAGTGGGTCACCAGTCAATCAGCCCCAGCATTTT
d_gene: .; j_gene: TRBJ1-1; v_gene: TRBV6-1; abundance: few; CDR3aa: CASRQGWASDTEAFF; CDR3nt: TGTGCCAGCAGGCAGGGGTGGGCTTCAGACACTGAAGCTTTCTTT
d_gene: TRBD2; j_gene: TRBJ2-1; v_gene: TRBV12-3/TRBV12-4; abundance: many; CDR3aa: CASSWGGLAYNEQFF; CDR3nt: TGTGCCAGCAGTTGGGGGGGACTAGCTTACAATGAGCAGTTCTTC
d_gene: .; j_gene: TRBJ1-2; v_gene: TRBV3-1; abundance: few; CDR3aa: CASSQSLRSNYGYTF; CDR3nt: TGTGCCAGCAGCCAAAGTCTGAGATCTAACTATGGCTACACCTTC
d_gene: .; j_gene: TRBJ2-1; v_gene: TRBV12-3/TRBV12-4; abundance: .; CDR3aa: CASIRGPRNEQFF; CDR3nt: TGTGCCAGCATTCGGGGGCCCAGGAATGAGCAGTTCTTC
d_gene: TRBD1; j_gene: TRBJ1-3; v_gene: TRBV3-1; abundance: few; CDR3aa: CASSPSGTAGNTIYF; CDR3nt: TGTGCCAGCAGCCCCTCCGGGACAGCTGGAAACACCATATATTTT
d_gene: .; j_gene: TRBJ1-1; v_gene: TRBV19; abundance: .; CDR3aa: CASSLRTSMNTEAFF; CDR3nt: TGTGCCAGTAGTCTAAGGACGTCTATGAACACTGAAGCTTTCTTT
d_gene: TRBD2; j_gene: TRBJ2-7; v_gene: TRBV20-1; abundance: .; CDR3aa: CSASIAGASYEQYF; CDR3nt: TGCAGTGCTTCCATAGCGGGAGCGTCGTACGAGCAGTACTTC
d_gene: .; j_gene: TRBJ2-1; v_gene: TRBV12-3/TRBV12-4; abundance: few; CDR3aa: CASSRRRNNEQFF; CDR3nt: TGTGCCAGCAGTCGCCGGAGAAACAATGAGCAGTTCTTC
d_gene: .; j_gene: TRBJ2-1; v_gene: TRBV30; abundance: .; CDR3aa: CAWSRETAIPEQFF; CDR3nt: TGTGCCTGGTCGAGGGAGACAGCGATACCCGAGCAGTTCTTC
d_gene: TRBD2; j_gene: TRBJ2-7; v_gene: TRBV7-2; abundance: .; CDR3aa: CASSEASGMSSYEQYF; CDR3nt: TGTGCCAGCAGCGAGGCTAGCGGGATGAGCTCCTACGAGCAGTACTTC
d_gene: .; j_gene: TRBJ1-5; v_gene: TRBV28; abundance: few; CDR3aa: CASGGLQGAQPQHF; CDR3nt: TGTGCCAGCGGGGGTTTACAGGGTGCTCAGCCCCAGCATTTT
d_gene: .; j_gene: TRBJ1-5; v_gene: TRBV7-2; abundance: .; CDR3aa: CASSQDNYSNQPQHF; CDR3nt: TGTGCCAGCAGTCAGGACAACTATAGCAATCAGCCCCAGCATTTT
d_gene: TRBD1; j_gene: TRBJ1-3; v_gene: TRBV12-3/TRBV12-4; abundance: .; CDR3aa: CASSPRTGRLSGNTIYF; CDR3nt: TGTGCCAGCAGTCCCCGGACAGGGCGTCTCTCTGGAAACACCATATATTTT